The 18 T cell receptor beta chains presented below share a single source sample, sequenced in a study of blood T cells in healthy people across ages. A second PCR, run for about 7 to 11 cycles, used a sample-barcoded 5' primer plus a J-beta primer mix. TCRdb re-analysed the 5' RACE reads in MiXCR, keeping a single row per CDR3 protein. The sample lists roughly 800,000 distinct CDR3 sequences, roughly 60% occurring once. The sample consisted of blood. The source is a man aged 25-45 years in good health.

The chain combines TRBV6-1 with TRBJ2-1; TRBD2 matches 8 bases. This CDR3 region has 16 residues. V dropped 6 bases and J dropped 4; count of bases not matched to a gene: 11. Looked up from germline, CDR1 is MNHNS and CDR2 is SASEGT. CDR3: CASSDPSGGSYNEQFF. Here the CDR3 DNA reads TGTGCCAGCAGCGACCCCAGCGGGGGCTCTTACAATGAGCAGTTCTTC.

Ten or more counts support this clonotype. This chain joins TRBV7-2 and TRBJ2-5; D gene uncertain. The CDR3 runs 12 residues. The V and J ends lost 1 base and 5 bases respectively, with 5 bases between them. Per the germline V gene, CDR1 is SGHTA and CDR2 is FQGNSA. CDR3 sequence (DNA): TGTGCCAGCAGCTTAGTTATGGAGACCCAGTACTTC. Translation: CASSLVMETQYF.

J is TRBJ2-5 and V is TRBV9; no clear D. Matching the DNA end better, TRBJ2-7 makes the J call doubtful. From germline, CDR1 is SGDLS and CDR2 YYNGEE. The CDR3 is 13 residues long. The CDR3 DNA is TGTGCCAGCAGCGTAGACATAGGCTCCGAGCAGTACTTC. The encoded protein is CASSVDIGSEQYF.

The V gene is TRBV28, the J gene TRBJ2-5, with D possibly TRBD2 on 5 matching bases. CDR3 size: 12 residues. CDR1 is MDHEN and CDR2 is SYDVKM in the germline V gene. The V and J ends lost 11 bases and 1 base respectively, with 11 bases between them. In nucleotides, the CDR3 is TGTGCCGCTGCGGGCAGCCAAGAGACCCAGTACTTC. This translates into CAAAGSQETQYF.

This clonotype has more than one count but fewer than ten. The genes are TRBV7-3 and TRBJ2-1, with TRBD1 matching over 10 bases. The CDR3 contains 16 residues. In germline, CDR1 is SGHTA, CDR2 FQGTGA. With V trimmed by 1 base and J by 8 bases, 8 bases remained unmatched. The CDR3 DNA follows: TGTGCCAGCAGCTTAAGTTTAGGGACAGGGGTGGATGAGCAGTTCTTC. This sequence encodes CASSLSLGTGVDEQFF. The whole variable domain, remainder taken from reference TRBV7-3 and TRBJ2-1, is GAGVSQTPSNKVTEKGKYVELRCDPISGHTALYWYRQSLGQGPEFLIYFQGTGAADDSGLPNDRFFAVRPEGSVSTLKIQRTERGDSAVYLCASSLSLGTGVDEQFFGPGTRLTVL.

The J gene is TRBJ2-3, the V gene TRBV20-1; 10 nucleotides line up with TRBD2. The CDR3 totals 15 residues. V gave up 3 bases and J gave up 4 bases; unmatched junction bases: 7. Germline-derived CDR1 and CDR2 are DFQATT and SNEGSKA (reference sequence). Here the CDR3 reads CSARPSGSFSDTQYF. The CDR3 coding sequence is TGCAGTGCTAGGCCTAGCGGGAGTTTTTCAGATACGCAGTATTTT.

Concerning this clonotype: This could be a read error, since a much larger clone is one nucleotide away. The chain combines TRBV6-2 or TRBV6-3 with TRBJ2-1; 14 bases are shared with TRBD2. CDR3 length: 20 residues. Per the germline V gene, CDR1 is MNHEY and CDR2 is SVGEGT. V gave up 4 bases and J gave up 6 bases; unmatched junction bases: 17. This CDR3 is CASSFTETSGRASTFNEQFF. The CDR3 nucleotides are TGTGCCAGCAGTTTCACCGAGACTAGCGGGAGGGCCAGTACGTTCAATGAGCAGTTCTTC.

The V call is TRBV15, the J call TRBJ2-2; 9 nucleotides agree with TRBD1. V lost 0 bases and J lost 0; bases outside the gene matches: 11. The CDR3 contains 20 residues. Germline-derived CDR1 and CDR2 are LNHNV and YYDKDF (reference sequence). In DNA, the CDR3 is TGTGCCACCAGCAGAGATGGACAGGGGAAGGGCCTTGCGAACACCGGGGAGCTGTTTTTT. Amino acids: CATSRDGQGKGLANTGELFF.

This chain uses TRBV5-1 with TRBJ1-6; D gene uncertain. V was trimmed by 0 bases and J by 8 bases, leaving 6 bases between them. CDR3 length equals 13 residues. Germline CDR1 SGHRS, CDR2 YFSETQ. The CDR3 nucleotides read TGCGCCAGCAGCTTGGCTTGGGATTCACCCCTCCACTTT. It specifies CASSLAWDSPLHF.

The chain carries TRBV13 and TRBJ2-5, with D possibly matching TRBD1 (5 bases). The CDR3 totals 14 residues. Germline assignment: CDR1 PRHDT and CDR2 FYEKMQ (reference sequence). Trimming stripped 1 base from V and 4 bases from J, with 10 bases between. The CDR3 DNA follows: TGTGCCAGCAGCTTAGAGGGGATTAGAGAGACCCAGTACTTC. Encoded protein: CASSLEGIRETQYF.

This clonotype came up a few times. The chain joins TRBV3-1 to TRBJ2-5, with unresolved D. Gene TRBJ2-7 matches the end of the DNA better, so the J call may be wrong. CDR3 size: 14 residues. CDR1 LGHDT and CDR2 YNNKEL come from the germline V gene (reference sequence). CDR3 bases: TGTGCCAGCAGCCAAGAAGGTGGCGGCTACGAGCAGTACTTC. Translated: CASSQEGGGYEQYF.

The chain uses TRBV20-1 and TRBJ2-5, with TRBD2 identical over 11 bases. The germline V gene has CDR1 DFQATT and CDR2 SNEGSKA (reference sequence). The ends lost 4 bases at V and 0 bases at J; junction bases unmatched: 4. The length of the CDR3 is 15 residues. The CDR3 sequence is CSAIFSGGDQETQYF. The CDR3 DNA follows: TGCAGTGCTATTTTTAGCGGGGGGGACCAAGAGACCCAGTACTTC.

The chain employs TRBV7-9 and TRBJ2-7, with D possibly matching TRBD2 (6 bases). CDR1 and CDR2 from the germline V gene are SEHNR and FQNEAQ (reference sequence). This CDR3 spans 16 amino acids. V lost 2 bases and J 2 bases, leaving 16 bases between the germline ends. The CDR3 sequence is CASSLSIGVAAYEQYF. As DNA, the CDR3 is TGTGCCAGCAGCTTAAGTATTGGGGTAGCGGCCTACGAGCAGTACTTC.

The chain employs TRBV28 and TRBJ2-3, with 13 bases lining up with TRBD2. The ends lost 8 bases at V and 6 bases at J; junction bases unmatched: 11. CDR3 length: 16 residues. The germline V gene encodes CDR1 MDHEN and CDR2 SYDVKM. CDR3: CASSRGGLAGMDTQYF. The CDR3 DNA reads TGTGCCAGCTCCAGGGGGGGACTAGCGGGAATGGATACGCAGTATTTT.

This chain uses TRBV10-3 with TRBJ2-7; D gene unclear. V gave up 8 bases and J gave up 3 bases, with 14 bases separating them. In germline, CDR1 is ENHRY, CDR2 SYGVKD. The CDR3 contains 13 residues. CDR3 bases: TGTGCCATCGGTGCAGTAAACTTCTACGAGCAGTACTTC. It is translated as CAIGAVNFYEQYF.

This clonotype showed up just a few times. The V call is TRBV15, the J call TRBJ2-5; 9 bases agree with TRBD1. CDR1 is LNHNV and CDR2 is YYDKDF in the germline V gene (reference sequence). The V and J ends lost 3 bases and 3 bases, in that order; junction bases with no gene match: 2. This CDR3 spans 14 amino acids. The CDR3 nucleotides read TGTGCCACCAGCAGGGACAGGGGAGAAGAGACCCAGTACTTC. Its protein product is CATSRDRGEETQYF.

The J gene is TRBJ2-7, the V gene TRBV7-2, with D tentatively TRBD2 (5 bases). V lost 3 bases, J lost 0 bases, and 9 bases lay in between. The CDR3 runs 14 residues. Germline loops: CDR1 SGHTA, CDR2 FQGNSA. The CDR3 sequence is CASSFNAGSYEQYF. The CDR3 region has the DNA TGTGCCAGCAGCTTTAATGCGGGCTCCTACGAGCAGTACTTC.

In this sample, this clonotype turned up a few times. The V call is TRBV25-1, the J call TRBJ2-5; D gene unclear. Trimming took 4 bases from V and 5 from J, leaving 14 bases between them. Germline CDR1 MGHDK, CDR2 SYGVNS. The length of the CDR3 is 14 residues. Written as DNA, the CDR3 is TGTGCCAGCAGTGTACACCTGGCTGGGGAGACCCAGTACTTC. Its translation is CASSVHLAGETQYF.